Listed below are T cell receptor beta chains from one sample, sequenced in a study of T cells after yellow fever vaccination. TCRdb processed the 5' RACE reads anew with MiXCR; each CDR3 protein has one entry. The sample has 500,000 to 650,000 distinct CDR3 sequences, less than 20% seen once. The specimen comprised PBMCs, sampled around 5 days after the first yellow fever vaccination. These receptors were obtained from a man between 18 and 29 years old who received the YFV17D yellow fever vaccine. CDR3s include the opening cysteine and the closing phenylalanine or tryptophan. A D gene is named only where the DNA matches it firmly. Size values are once, few and many counts, or a class for expanded clones, and some rows have none.

d_call j_call clone_size v_call cdr3_nt cdr3_aa
- TRBJ1-4 - TRBV12-3/TRBV12-4 TGTGCCAGCAGTTTAGGCAGGAGTGAAAAACTGTTTTTT CASSLGRSEKLFF
- TRBJ1-1 many TRBV6-2/TRBV6-3 TGTGCCAGCACTATAGCCCGCATGACTAACAGGATCGACACTGAAGCTTTCTTT CASTIARMTNRIDTEAFF
TRBD2 TRBJ2-3 - TRBV6-5 TGTGCCAGCAGTTACCGGGGGGGCTGGGGCACAGATACGCAGTATTTT CASSYRGGWGTDTQYF
- TRBJ1-2 - TRBV6-1 TGTGCCAGCAGTGAGCACCCATCCCAGGCTGGGGGCTATGGCTACACCTTC CASSEHPSQAGGYGYTF
- TRBJ1-5 - TRBV20-1 TGCAGTGCTAGGTGGGGACTCTCGCTGAATCAGCCCCAGCATTTT CSARWGLSLNQPQHF
TRBD1 TRBJ2-1 - TRBV7-3 TGTGCCAGCAGCTCAAACAGGGGGCAGCAGTTCTTC CASSSNRGQQFF
TRBD2 TRBJ2-3 - TRBV6-4 TGTGCCAGCAAAAGCGGGGGGGCCGTGGCAGATACGCAGTATTTT CASKSGGAVADTQYF
- TRBJ2-2 few TRBV20-1 TGCAGTGCTAGAATTTTCTCCGGGGAGCTGTTTTTT CSARIFSGELFF
- TRBJ1-5 - TRBV9 TGTGCCAGCAGCGCCGGGACCGTTAGGTCGCCCCAGCATTTT CASSAGTVRSPQHF
- TRBJ1-1 few TRBV12-3/TRBV12-4 TGTGCCAGCAACTGGGCCAACACTGAAGCTTTCTTT CASNWANTEAFF
TRBD1 TRBJ1-2 - TRBV27 TGTGCCAGCAGTGGGACAGGGGAGGGGGAATATGGCTACACCTTC CASSGTGEGEYGYTF
- TRBJ1-2 few TRBV29-1 TGCAGCGTTGAAGATCGGGGAACCAACCACCCCTATGGCTACACCTTC CSVEDRGTNHPYGYTF
- TRBJ2-7 - TRBV30 TGTGCCTGGAGTAGTCGTCGCTCGGGTGAGCAGTACTTC CAWSSRRSGEQYF
- TRBJ2-5 many TRBV2 TGTGCCAGCCGTAGCGGCGAGACCCAGTACTTC CASRSGETQYF
- TRBJ2-5 few TRBV3-1 TGTGCCAGCAGCCAAGCACTGGAGCCCGAGACCCAGTACTTC CASSQALEPETQYF
- TRBJ2-2 few TRBV19 TGTGCCAGTAGTATCTTTTGGGGGAACGCCGGGGAGCTGTTTTTT CASSIFWGNAGELFF
- TRBJ1-4 - TRBV20-1 TGCAGTGCTAGAGGGACAGATGAAAAACTGTTTTTT CSARGTDEKLFF
TRBD1 TRBJ1-6 many TRBV7-9 TGTGCCAGCAGCTTAAGGGGGCCGTACTCACCCCTCCACTTT CASSLRGPYSPLHF
TRBD1 TRBJ2-5 many TRBV24-1 TGTGCCACCAGTGATTCCGGGACAGGGGAAGAGACCCAGTACTTC CATSDSGTGEETQYF
- TRBJ1-2 few TRBV20-1 TGCAGCGCCCCTTCAACGCCGTGGGACTATGGCTACACCTTC CSAPSTPWDYGYTF
- TRBJ2-1 - TRBV21-1 TGTGCCAGCAGCGGCCGGGCCCCCAGCAATGAGCAGTTCTTC CASSGRAPSNEQFF
- TRBJ1-1 - TRBV9 TGTGCCAGCAGCCCCTTGCCGGGACCTAGAGACACTGAAGCTTTCTTT CASSPLPGPRDTEAFF
- TRBJ1-5 - TRBV6-2/TRBV6-3 TGTGCCAGCAGTTACGCCTATAGCAATCAGCCCCAGCATTTT CASSYAYSNQPQHF
- TRBJ2-2 - TRBV13 TGTGCCAGCGAGGGCTTGCTCCCCGGGGAGCTGTTTTTT CASEGLLPGELFF
- TRBJ1-6 - TRBV28 TGTGCCAGCAGTTTTCATCCTTATAATTCACCCCTCCACTTT CASSFHPYNSPLHF
- TRBJ2-6 - TRBV9 TGTGCCAGCAGCGTAGAGACCGGCACGAGGGGTACTGGGGCCAACGTCCTGACTTTC CASSVETGTRGTGANVLTF
- TRBJ2-4 many TRBV20-1 TGCAGTGCTAGAGTTGGAAACATTCAGTACTTC CSARVGNIQYF
TRBD2 TRBJ2-2 - TRBV4-1 TGCGCCACCCGAGGACTAGCCCAAGACACCGGGGAGCTGTTTTTT CATRGLAQDTGELFF
TRBD1 TRBJ2-7 - TRBV5-1 TGCGCCAGCAGCTTGGAGGGCGGAGACAGGGGCTACGAGCAGTACTTC CASSLEGGDRGYEQYF